One and the same sample provided the 23 T cell receptor beta chains below, sequenced in a study of tumor-infiltrating lymphocytes in primary liver carcinoma. The investigators made TCR beta cDNA from roughly 460 ng total RNA, using a constant-region primer. It was through three nested multiplex PCR rounds of slightly modified ARM-PCR that TCR beta libraries arose. The first two PCR rounds used TRBV1-TRBV30 forward primers with a C-beta reverse primer, about 10 cycles each. TCRdb re-called the multiplex PCR reads through MiXCR, storing one row per CDR3 protein. The table records about 320,000 distinct CDR3 sequences, roughly two thirds of them present only once. Alongside blood RNA obtained from unsorted whole blood, germline DNA was also extracted. The sequenced sample was peripheral blood. These receptors all stem from a man in his forties with primary liver carcinoma and hepatitis B virus infection.

On this clonotype itself: A much larger clonotype is one base distant, so this may be a read error. This sequence joins TRBV10-3 and TRBJ2-1, with a weak D call TRBD2 (5 bases). The CDR3 has 14 residues. Germline V gene sequence: CDR1 ENHRY, CDR2 SYGVKD. Between the trimmed V and J ends, which lost 5 bases and 7 bases, there was a span of 15 bases. The CDR3 bases are TGTGCCATCAGTAGACGGGGAAGGGTTAATGAGCAGTTCTTC. Its translation is CAISRRGRVNEQFF.

In its sample, this clonotype was seen a few times. The rearrangement joins TRBV5-1 to TRBJ2-1; D is possibly TRBD1 or TRBD2 (6 bases each). This CDR3 spans 15 amino acids. The V gene lost 4 bases and the J gene lost 5 bases, with 16 bases spanning the gap. Germline assignment: CDR1 SGHRS and CDR2 YFSETQ. CDR3 in DNA: TGCGCCAGCAGCCGGGGGCCCTTAGCAAACAATGAGCAGTTCTTC. Its translation is CASSRGPLANNEQFF.

In this sample, this clonotype turned up many times. V and J are TRBV5-1 and TRBJ1-4, with a weak D call TRBD1 (6 bases). V was cut by 3 bases and J by 0 bases, with 6 bases left in between. Germline lookup yields CDR1 SGHRS and CDR2 YFSETQ. The CDR3 runs 14 residues. The CDR3 nucleotides read TGCGCCAGCAGCTGGACAGCAACTAATGAAAAACTGTTTTTT. Amino acids: CASSWTATNEKLFF.

In its sample, this clonotype was seen many times. The chain is built from TRBV6-6 and TRBJ2-1; D tentatively fits TRBD1 or TRBD2 (5 bases each). Between the trimmed V and J ends, which lost 10 bases and 5 bases, there was a span of 12 bases. CDR3 length equals 12 residues. The germline V gene encodes CDR1 MNHNY and CDR2 SVGAGI (reference sequence). CDR3 amino acids: CATRDADNEQFF. CDR3 in DNA: TGTGCCACCCGGGACGCCGACAATGAGCAGTTCTTC.

The V call is TRBV7-8, the J call TRBJ2-7, with D possibly called TRBD1 or TRBD2 (5 bases each). The germline CDR1 and CDR2 sequences are SGHVS and FQNEAQ. V was shortened by 2 bases and J by 8 bases, with 10 bases between the two germline ends. This CDR3 is built from 12 residues. The chain's CDR3 is CASSLRADKQYF. In DNA, the CDR3 is TGTGCCAGCAGCTTACGAGCGGACAAGCAGTACTTC.

Notes on this clonotype: A much larger clonotype is one base distant, so this may be a read error. V usage is TRBV6-6 and J usage is TRBJ1-2; possible D gene TRBD1, 5 bases. From germline, CDR1 is MNHNY and CDR2 SVGAGI (reference sequence). CDR3 length: 13 amino acids. Trimming pared 6 bases from V and 8 bases from J, leaving 16 bases between. CDR3 residues: CASSLIGVKGYTF. The CDR3 coding sequence is TGTGCCAGCAGCTTGATAGGGGTGAAAGGCTACACCTTC.

CDR3 DNA: TGTGCTAGTGGTTTGGCCCCCGGGGGTAATGGCTACACCTTC. The encoded protein is CASGLAPGGNGYTF. The chain joins TRBV12-5 to TRBJ1-2, with D possibly matching TRBD1 (5 bases). Looked up from germline, CDR1 is LGHNT and CDR2 is FRNRAP. The V and J ends lost 1 base and 6 bases respectively, with 12 bases between them. The CDR3 covers 14 residues.

About this clonotype: It may be a read error: a sequence one base away is much more abundant. The rearrangement uses TRBV5-1 and TRBJ2-1; 12 nucleotides align to TRBD2. Germline V lookup: CDR1 SGHRS, CDR2 YFSETQ. The length of the CDR3 is 15 residues. The CDR3 protein is CASSSGTSGQDEQLF. CDR3 sequence (DNA): TGCGCCAGCAGCTCCGGGACTAGCGGGCAGGATGAGCAGCTCTTC. Variable domain in full (rest from reference TRBV5-1 and TRBJ2-1): KAGVTQTPRYLIKTRGQQVTLSCSPISGHRSVSWYQQTPGQGLQFLFEYFSETQRNKGNFPGRFSGRQFSNSRSEMNVSTLELGDSALYLCASSSGTSGQDEQLFGPGTRLTVL.

In regard to this clonotype: One end of the junction varies from germline; a read error may be responsible. The genes are TRBV6-6 and TRBJ2-4; perhaps TRBD2 as D (5 bases). The CDR3 covers 15 residues. Per germline, CDR1 MNHNY and CDR2 SVGAGI (reference sequence). The CDR3 protein is CASSPGGGAKNIQYF. In DNA form, the CDR3 reads TGTGCCAGCAGTCCCGGAGGAGGTGCCAAAAATATTCAGTACTTC.

Of note for this clonotype: A much larger clone sits a single nucleotide away, making a read error possible. The CDR3 region is CASSSSGAGDTQYF. CDR3 bases: TGTGCCAGCAGTTCATCGGGGGCAGGAGATACGCAGTATTTT. This chain joins TRBV12-3 or TRBV12-4 and TRBJ2-3; D is possibly TRBD1 or TRBD2 (6 bases each). V lost 4 bases and J lost 5, with 13 bases in between. The length of the CDR3 is 14 residues.

The table lists this clonotype with a count of one. A much larger clone lies a single base off, so this may be a read error. Likely a read error: the CDR3 ends without its conserved phenylalanine or tryptophan. The chain is built from TRBV6-1 and TRBJ1-1; tentative D call: TRBD1 (6 bases). This CDR3 spans 14 amino acids. V lost 6 bases and J 0 bases, leaving 11 bases between the germline ends. The germline CDR1 and CDR2 sequences are MNHNS and SASEGT. The chain's CDR3 is CASRQGRVNTEAFI. The CDR3 DNA reads TGTGCCAGCAGACAGGGCAGGGTGAACACTGAAGCTTTCATT.

V is TRBV6-6 and J is TRBJ2-1, with a weak D call TRBD2 (6 bases). The CDR3 contains 15 residues. Trimming removed 2 bases at V and 8 bases at J, with 16 bases between. The germline V gene encodes CDR1 MNHNY and CDR2 SVGAGI (reference sequence). CDR3 loop: CASSYRSSEGYEQFF. DNA of the CDR3: TGTGCCAGCAGTTACAGGTCTAGCGAAGGTTATGAGCAGTTCTTC.

This clonotype is a singleton in its sample. Just one base apart from a much larger clone, this may be a read error. The chain combines TRBV6-2 or TRBV6-3 with TRBJ2-1; D is possibly TRBD2 (5 bases). V gave up 2 bases and J gave up 8 bases, with 7 bases separating them. The germline gives CDR1 MNHEY, CDR2 SVGEGT. CDR3 length: 12 amino acids. The CDR3 DNA sequence: TGTGCCAGCAGTTACGGAGGAGATGAGCAGTTCTTC. It codes for CASSYGGDEQFF.

As concerns this clonotype: The CDR3 end shows no conserved phenylalanine or tryptophan, and so a read error is likely. J is TRBJ2-7 and V is TRBV29-1; weak D call: TRBD2 (6 bases). From germline, CDR1 is SQVTM and CDR2 ANQGSEA. This CDR3 comprises 15 residues. CDR3 residues: CRVEDPRGPWREQYI. The CDR3, as DNA: TGCCGCGTTGAAGATCCGCGGGGCCCCTGGAGGGAGCAGTACATC.

In the case of this clonotype: The junction and the germline gene differ at one end; a read error may be behind it. The chain couples TRBV11-2 to TRBJ2-7; 8 nucleotides match TRBD2. CDR3 size: 14 residues. CDR1 and CDR2 from the germline V gene are SGHAT and FQNNGV. This chain's CDR3 is CASSLTLAGLEQYF. The CDR3 DNA is TGTGCCAGTAGCTTAACTCTAGCGGGCCTCGAGCAGTACTTC.

Comment on this clonotype: This may stem from a read error, because a much larger clone lies one nucleotide away. The missing conserved phenylalanine or tryptophan at the end of this CDR3 makes a read error likely. The V and J genes are TRBV6-2 or TRBV6-3 and TRBJ2-1, with TRBD2 as a possible D gene (5 bases). The CDR3 sequence is 13 residues long. Germline-derived CDR1 and CDR2 are MNHEY and SVGEGT. Deletions cut 2 bases from V and 9 bases from J, with 11 bases between. The DNA of the CDR3 is TGTGCCAGCAGTTACCAACTAGTCAGTGAGCAGTTCCTC. This codes for CASSYQLVSEQFL.

A few counts support this clonotype. The CDR3 sequence: CAWSAQPGLQPQHF. As DNA, the CDR3 is TGTGCCTGGAGTGCTCAACCTGGTCTTCAGCCCCAGCATTTT. The rearrangement uses TRBV30 and TRBJ1-5; the D is unclear. Trimming took off 1 base at V and 6 bases at J, with 13 bases between the two ends. The germline V gene has CDR1 GTSNPN and CDR2 SVGIG (reference sequence). The CDR3 length is 14 residues.

V gene TRBV11-3 combines with J gene TRBJ2-1, with D possibly being TRBD2 (7 bases). V lost 1 base and J lost 9, with 13 bases in between. CDR1 and CDR2 (germline): SGHNT, YENEEA. This CDR3 has 14 amino acids. CDR3 protein: CASSLGSGGAEQFF. The DNA for the CDR3 is TGTGCCAGCAGCTTAGGGAGTGGGGGGGCTGAGCAGTTCTTC.

On this clonotype itself: Just one base apart from a much larger clone, this may be a read error. V usage is TRBV5-4 and J usage is TRBJ2-7, with TRBD2 matching over 11 bases. This CDR3 spans 17 amino acids. Germline CDR1 is SGHNT and CDR2 is YYREEE (reference sequence). The CDR3 region has the DNA TGTCCCAGCAGCTCCACACTAGCGGGAGCCGGGGACTACGAGCAGTACTTC. Its protein product is CPSSSTLAGAGDYEQYF.

As to this clonotype: This clone may be a read error of a much larger clone one base away. The chain joins TRBV11-2 to TRBJ1-5, with D uncertain. The end of the DNA fits TRBJ2-3 better, so the J call may be wrong. The CDR3 runs to 14 residues. Germline CDR1 reads SGHAT; CDR2 reads FQNNGV. CDR3 sequence (DNA): TGTGCCAGCAGCTTGGGAAATAGCAATCAGCCCCAGTATTTT. Translation gives CASSLGNSNQPQYF.

A note on this clonotype: One junction end disagrees with the germline gene, perhaps due to a read error. The J gene is TRBJ2-4, the V gene TRBV11-1, with TRBD2 matching 13 bases. The CDR3 sequence is 17 residues long. CDR1 and CDR2 from the germline V gene are SGHAT and FQDESV (reference sequence). The CDR3 nucleotides are TGTGTAGGCAGCTTTCCCGGGACTAGCGGGACCAAAAGCATTCGGTACTTC. Protein sequence: CVGSFPGTSGTKSIRYF.

A remark on this clonotype: The junction and the germline gene differ at one end; a read error may be behind it. This sequence joins TRBV11-1 and TRBJ2-1, with a weak D call TRBD2 (5 bases). CDR1 SGHAT and CDR2 FQDESV come from the germline V gene (reference sequence). This CDR3 is built from 15 residues. The CDR3 here is CSSSDSSSSYNEQFF. The CDR3 bases are TGTTCCAGTAGCGACTCTAGCTCATCCTACAACGAGCAGTTCTTC.

As to this clonotype: A much larger clone sits a single nucleotide away, making a read error possible. The chain is built from TRBV6-1 and TRBJ1-6; 7 bases are shared with TRBD1. This CDR3 has 16 residues. Per germline, CDR1 MNHNS and CDR2 SASEGT. Here the CDR3 reads CVSRDPGTRGSAPLHF. CDR3 in DNA: TGTGTCAGCAGAGATCCCGGGACCAGGGGGTCGGCACCCCTCCACTTT.